The 27 T cell receptor beta chains below come from one sample, sequenced in a study of cytomegalovirus exposure and HLA in healthy donors. 60 Vbeta and 13 Jbeta primers were used in PCR. The method was immunoSEQ multiplex PCR; TCRdb's version includes in-frame clones alone and lacks a portion of them. Of 100,000 to 150,000 clones in the sample, just under 85% were seen once. Sequences were obtained from PBMCs. The receptors come from a boy aged 2 to 9 in good health and CMV-seronegative.

This clone was seen a few times. The rearrangement uses TRBV6-1 and TRBJ1-5; TRBD1 is a possible D gene (6 bases). This CDR3 region has 13 residues. CDR1 is MNHNS and CDR2 is SASEGT in the germline V gene. The V end lost 5 bases, the J end lost 5 bases, and 10 bases lay between the germline ends. The CDR3 DNA reads as TGTGCCAGCAGTCCTAACAGGGATCAGCCCCAGCATTTT. This translates into CASSPNRDQPQHF.

This clone has a single count. The V call is TRBV4-3, the J call TRBJ2-5; 7 nucleotides align to TRBD1. The assigned J gene may be wrong: the sequence end matches TRBJ2-7 better. The CDR3 is 14 amino acids. Germline V CDR1 and CDR2: LGHNA, YSLEER. The CDR3 spells CASSQQPGGYEQYF. CDR3 nucleotides: TGCGCCAGCAGCCAACAACCAGGGGGATACGAGCAGTACTTC.

J is TRBJ2-3 and V is TRBV9, with D hard to call. Germline CDR1 and CDR2: SGDLS and YYNGEE. This CDR3 is 14 amino acids long. Trimming left V 4 bases short and J 2 bases short, with 11 bases between. The CDR3 spells CASSSLTFTDTQYF. CDR3 sequence (DNA): TGTGCCAGCAGCTCACTGACTTTCACAGATACGCAGTATTTT. Using reference TRBV9 and TRBJ2-3 for the parts outside the CDR3, the full variable domain is DSGVTQTPKHLITATGQRVTLRCSPRSGDLSVYWYQQSLDQGLQFLIQYYNGEERAKGNILERFSAQQFPDLHSELNLSSLELGDSALYFCASSSLTFTDTQYFGPGTRLTVL.

There are a few counts of this clone. The genes are TRBV11-2 and TRBJ1-5; no clear D. CDR1 is SGHAT, CDR2 FQNNGV, per germline. This CDR3 region has 15 residues. V lost 4 bases, J lost 3 bases, and 13 bases lay in between. CDR3 nucleotide sequence: TGTGCCAGCAGCTCTACAGAGGGATACAATCAGCCCCAGCATTTT. It is translated as CASSSTEGYNQPQHF.

The chain carries TRBV30 and TRBJ2-5; 7 bases are shared with TRBD2. The CDR3 length is 12 residues. The junction had 2 bases not matched to a gene; V was cut back by 2 bases and J by 5 bases. Germline CDR1 GTSNPN, CDR2 SVGIG (reference sequence). The CDR3 spells CAWSMGGETQYF. Here the CDR3 DNA reads TGTGCCTGGAGTATGGGGGGGGAGACCCAGTACTTC.

The chain joins TRBV27 to TRBJ1-1; D is undetermined. V was shortened by 2 bases and J by 6 bases, with 13 bases between the two germline ends. CDR3 length: 14 residues. Germline values: CDR1 MNHEY, CDR2 SMNVEV (reference sequence). CDR3 sequence reads: CASSLPGKRAEAFF. Written as DNA, the CDR3 is TGTGCCAGCAGTTTACCGGGAAAGCGCGCTGAAGCTTTCTTT.

This rearrangement joins TRBV6-4 to TRBJ2-3; TRBD1 aligns across 7 bases. Unmatched junction bases numbered 5, after V lost 3 bases and J lost 2 bases. CDR1 is MRHNA, CDR2 SNTAGT, per germline. The length of the CDR3 is 15 residues. CDR3 bases: TGTGCCAGCAGTGAGGACAGGTCCCCCACAGATACGCAGTATTTT. It yields the protein CASSEDRSPTDTQYF.

This clone appeared many times. The V call is TRBV10-1, the J call TRBJ2-3, with TRBD2 matching 10 bases. The CDR3 length is 16 residues. Per the germline V gene, CDR1 is WNHNN and CDR2 is SYGVQD (reference sequence). Trimming removed 4 bases from V and 2 bases from J; junction bases left unmatched: 6. The CDR3 DNA follows: TGCGCCAGCAGTGCCGAAACTAGCGGGATCACAGATACGCAGTATTTT. Protein sequence: CASSAETSGITDTQYF.

This chain links TRBV6-1 with TRBJ1-5; the D gene is possibly TRBD1 (5 bases). This CDR3 is built from 13 residues. Germline assignment: CDR1 MNHNS and CDR2 SASEGT. V gave up 6 bases and J gave up 6 bases, with 12 bases separating them. CDR3 in DNA: TGTGCCAGCAGCTCAGGGATCGGTCAGCCCCAGCATTTT. Its protein is CASSSGIGQPQHF.

This chain joins TRBV27 and TRBJ2-1, with 9 bases identical to TRBD2. This CDR3 has 15 amino acids. The V segment lost 2 bases and the J segment 10 bases; nucleotides outside the gene matches: 9. Germline V CDR1 and CDR2: MNHEY, SMNVEV (reference sequence). The CDR3 nucleotides read TGTGCCAGCAGTTTAGGCGGGAGGGCCTCCCGGGAGCAGTTCTTC. Protein sequence: CASSLGGRASREQFF.

The gene calls are TRBV11-1 and TRBJ1-3; D not certain. V dropped 7 bases and J dropped 1 base, with 14 bases sitting between them. Germline CDR1 SGHAT, CDR2 FQDESV (reference sequence). CDR3 length: 15 residues. The CDR3 region is CASTGGISSGNTIYF. CDR3 nucleotides: TGTGCCAGCACGGGCGGGATCTCGTCTGGAAACACCATATATTTT. Filled out from reference TRBV11-1 and TRBJ1-3, the complete variable domain reads EAEVAQSPRYKITEKSQAVAFWCDPISGHATLYWYRQILGQGPELLVQFQDESVVDDSQLPKDRFSAERLKGVDSTLKIQPAELGDSAMYLCASTGGISSGNTIYFGEGSWLTVV.

This chain joins TRBV7-3 and TRBJ2-2; the D gene is possibly TRBD1 (7 bases). Germline-derived CDR1 and CDR2 are SGHTA and FQGTGA. The V end lost 5 bases, the J end lost 6 bases, and 25 bases lay between the germline ends. The length of the CDR3 is 18 residues. Written as DNA, the CDR3 is TGTGCCAGCAGCCCCAGCGACAGGGTAGAAAGGGGGGCCGGGGAGCTGTTTTTT. Translated: CASSPSDRVERGAGELFF.

Comments on this clone: Different DNA sequences within this sample yield the same CDR3. The rearrangement uses TRBV2 and TRBJ1-1, with 9 bases lining up with TRBD1. J gave up 0 bases and V 4 bases, and 6 bases lay outside the gene matches. The V gene's germline CDR1 is SNHLY and CDR2 FYNNEI. The CDR3 contains 16 residues. CDR3 sequence (DNA): TGTGCCAGCAGTGCAGGGACAGGGTCCATGAACACTGAAGCTTTCTTT. Its protein product is CASSAGTGSMNTEAFF.

This rearrangement joins TRBV9 to TRBJ1-1, with D perhaps matching TRBD1 (6 bases). CDR3 length: 14 amino acids. The V end lost 5 bases, the J end lost 1 base, and 12 bases lay between the germline ends. Looked up from germline, CDR1 is SGDLS and CDR2 is YYNGEE. The CDR3 protein is CASRQDRGNTEAFF. The CDR3 DNA sequence: TGTGCCAGCAGACAGGACAGAGGGAACACTGAAGCTTTCTTT.

The chain links TRBV6-5 to TRBJ1-2; 7 bases are shared with TRBD1. Germline V gene lookup returns CDR1 MNHEY and CDR2 SVGAGI. The junction had 12 bases not matched to a gene; V was cut back by 6 bases and J by 5 bases. The CDR3 contains 15 residues. The DNA of the CDR3 is TGTGCCAGCAGGCAAGATACGGGACAGCTGTATGGCTACACCTTC. Its translation: CASRQDTGQLYGYTF.

The chain uses TRBV7-8 and TRBJ1-4, with D perhaps matching TRBD1 (5 bases). Trimming removed 7 bases at V and 8 bases at J, with 17 bases between. Germline V gene lookup returns CDR1 SGHVS and CDR2 FQNEAQ. CDR3 length: 14 amino acids. CDR3 loop: CASTSTARGEKLFF. The CDR3 nucleotides are TGTGCCAGCACGTCGACAGCCCGGGGGGAAAAACTGTTTTTT.

The chain is built from TRBV5-8 and TRBJ2-2; no reliable D call. The CDR3 loop spans 13 amino acids. Germline loops: CDR1 SGHTS, CDR2 YDEGEE. The V and J ends lost 3 bases and 3 bases respectively, with 6 bases between them. The CDR3 spells CASSSQDTGELFF. Written as DNA, the CDR3 is TGTGCCAGCAGCTCGCAGGACACCGGGGAGCTGTTTTTT. The full variable domain, in which reference TRBV5-8 and TRBJ2-2 provide the parts outside the CDR3, is EAGVTQSPTHLIKTRGQQATLRCSPISGHTSVYWYQQALGLGLQFLLWYDEGEERNRGNFPPRFSGRQFPNYSSELNVNALELEDSALYLCASSSQDTGELFFGEGSRLTVL.

CDR3: CASSPPTGNQPQHF. The CDR3 nucleotides are TGTGCCAGCTCACCGCCGACAGGCAATCAGCCCCAGCATTTT. V is TRBV18 and J is TRBJ1-5; D may be TRBD1 (5 bases). Germline V gene data show CDR1 as KGHSH and CDR2 as LQKENI. The CDR3 consists of 14 residues. Trimming removed 3 bases from V and 2 bases from J, with 8 bases in between.

V and J are TRBV2 and TRBJ2-1; 11 positions match TRBD2. Germline CDR1 is SNHLY and CDR2 is FYNNEI. This CDR3 is 19 amino acids long. Germline trimming cut 4 bases from V and 10 bases from J; bases unmatched to any gene: 21. Written as DNA, the CDR3 is TGTGCCAGCAGTGCCGGCCACTTAGCGGGAGGGCCAAGGAGTATAGAGCAGTTCTTC. Translating gives CASSAGHLAGGPRSIEQFF.

As to this clone: The junction departs from germline at one end; a sequencing error may be responsible. The chain is built from TRBV7-7 and TRBJ2-5, with 9 bases identical to TRBD1. Germline-derived CDR1 and CDR2 are SSHAT and FNYEAQ (reference sequence). The CDR3 sequence is 14 residues long. The CDR3 is CASSLQGARETQYF. The CDR3 bases are TGTGCTAGCAGCTTACAGGGGGCGCGGGAGACCCAGTACTTC.

This clone was recorded only once. The chain has TRBV2 and TRBJ2-1; TRBD1 is a possible D gene (6 bases). The CDR3 has 16 residues. Germline V gene data show CDR1 as SNHLY and CDR2 as FYNNEI. Trimming pared 8 bases from V and 7 bases from J, leaving 24 bases between. CDR3 residues: CASRSQGEISRNEQFF. Written as DNA, the CDR3 is TGTGCCAGCCGGTCACAGGGAGAGATTTCTCGGAATGAGCAGTTCTTC. The whole variable domain, filled in from reference TRBV2 and TRBJ2-1, reads EPEVTQTPSHQVTQMGQEVILRCVPISNHLYFYWYRQILGQKVEFLVSFYNNEISEKSEIFDDQFSVERPDGSNFTLKIRSTKLEDSAMYFCASRSQGEISRNEQFFGPGTRLTVL.

The V gene is TRBV6-1, the J gene TRBJ2-7; D call uncertain. Germline V CDR1 and CDR2: MNHNS, SASEGT. The ends were cut back, 0 bases at V and 2 bases at J, with 11 bases in the middle. The CDR3 contains 15 residues. For the CDR3, the DNA is TGTGCCAGCAGTGAAGCAGGAAGCGTCGCCTACGAGCAGTACTTC. Protein sequence: CASSEAGSVAYEQYF.

The gene calls are TRBV5-1 and TRBJ1-1; D perhaps matches TRBD1 (6 bases). CDR3 length: 14 residues. CDR1 and CDR2 from the germline V gene are SGHRS and YFSETQ. The V gene lost 4 bases and the J gene lost 3 bases, with 13 bases spanning the gap. CDR3 sequence reads: CASSPGQLYTEAFF. The CDR3 nucleotides read TGCGCCAGCAGCCCCGGACAGCTTTACACTGAAGCTTTCTTT.

The chain combines TRBV21-1 with TRBJ2-7; the table assigns TRBD1, which was not confirmed against the DNA. TRBV21-1 is recorded as a pseudogene. CDR3 length: 17 amino acids. CDR3 residues: CASSKAHEDRGVYEQYV. DNA for the CDR3: TGTGCCAGCAGCAAAGCCCATGAGGACAGGGGCGTCTACGAGCAGTACGTC.

The CDR3 region is CASSLAGKGSEKLFF. In DNA form, the CDR3 reads TGCGCCAGCAGCTTGGCAGGAAAAGGGAGTGAAAAACTGTTTTTT. This chain joins TRBV5-1 and TRBJ1-4; no clear D. Trimming shortened V by 0 bases and J by 7 bases, and 13 bases separated the two germline ends. Germline values: CDR1 SGHRS, CDR2 YFSETQ. The CDR3 sequence is 15 residues long.

V is TRBV7-2 and J is TRBJ2-5, with a possible D match to TRBD1 (6 bases). Trimming shortened V by 5 bases and J by 0 bases, and 7 bases separated the two germline ends. Germline lookup yields CDR1 SGHTA and CDR2 FQGNSA. The CDR3 extends over 13 amino acids. The CDR3 loop is CASSRDNQETQYF. DNA for the CDR3: TGTGCCAGCAGCCGGGACAACCAAGAGACCCAGTACTTC.

The V and J genes are TRBV5-6 and TRBJ2-5; 9 nucleotides match TRBD1. J lost 5 bases, V lost 1 base, and 9 bases had no gene match. The CDR3 consists of 16 residues. Germline CDR1 is SGHDT and CDR2 is YYEEEE. CDR3 loop: CASSLKSGQGIETQYF. DNA of the CDR3: TGTGCCAGCAGCTTGAAATCGGGACAGGGAATTGAGACCCAGTACTTC.